This TCR beta chain originates from a study of cytomegalovirus exposure and HLA in healthy donors (dated by TCRdb to about 2017). Concerning the study at large: An earlier analysis of approximately 550 of the donors reported about 290 Gb of sequence data and 117 million unique TCR beta sequences from 150 million to 200 million T cells. The study aimed to test whether cataloging public T cell receptors could reveal signatures of past pathogen exposure. Donor age, sex, ethnicity and CMV serostatus were compiled alongside the repertoire data. The number of donors typed differed by locus, with roughly 629-640 for A, B, C, DRB1 and DQB1, roughly 550 for DQA1, about 610 for DPA1, and under 490 for DPB1. Among the roughly 430 genotyped donors, 75% to 90% belonged to the genetic ancestry cluster associated with self-reported Caucasian donors. On average, around 240,000 unique TCR beta nucleotide sequences were sequenced per donor among some 430 genotyped donors of the cohort, with 15% to 20% of those sequences being non-productive. The T cell repertoires of 670 or so subjects were profiled by immunosequencing and related to cytomegalovirus serostatus. To decide whether each TCR beta V gene segment behaved as functional or pseudogenic, an earlier analysis of some 540 of the donors relied on high-throughput TCR beta sequencing. In addition to the first cohort of roughly 700 subjects, a separate validation cohort of 120 different subjects was used. A later analysis re-analyzed previously published TCR beta repertoires from 600 to 850 donors and added high-resolution HLA genotyping to study TCR occurrence patterns. To predict cytomegalovirus infection status, the study brought together high-throughput TCR immunosequencing, statistical association of individual TCRs with disease status, and machine learning. Genome-wide SNP genotypes for about 65% of the 666 donors were used in a later genetic analysis, which treated that subset as a discovery cohort. An early release that covered roughly 600 HLA-typed donors contained approximately 290 gigabases of sequencing data and 80 million or so unique TCR sequences. Rather than using new phenotypic data, the later analysis identified candidate immune exposures from TCR beta sequences and from how often those sequences occurred across donors. Class I and class II HLA loci were covered by the typing at four-digit resolution. Four to six DR-DQ haplotypes were handled as single units for association and clustering because linkage in the cohort was strong. Every discovery cohort repertoire had been produced on one sequencing platform.

A note on this clone: The antigen it binds to is not known. Base qualities are not at hand, and no much larger clone is one base apart.

What the authors observed across the whole study: Because counts were too low, under 20 rarely observed V segments, including chromosome 9 orphons, were left out of the earlier analysis of approximately 500 of the donors. The sequencing pipeline was judged likely to have produced a cluster of highly shared sequence variants as a technical artifact. HLA typing was unavailable for some donors at each locus, so association tests used only the typed subset. Three of the identified cytomegalovirus-associated TCR beta chains were confirmed in vitro to be specific for cytomegalovirus antigens. The only immune exposure information available for the cohort was CMV serostatus. In the study, some 160 TCR beta chains were listed as associated with cytomegalovirus. Most TCR sequences were observed very rarely across donors, whereas some public TCRs were present in many individuals. In both the original and validation cohorts, the classifier was reported to diagnose cytomegalovirus status with high specificity and sensitivity. Only TCR beta chains were sequenced in this cohort, and the absence of alpha or paired-chain data limited detectable features. V-gene and J-gene trimming of TCR beta chains was associated with a missense DCLRE1C variant in a later genetic analysis, and the association was replicated in an independent cohort. An earlier analysis of approximately 530 of the donors showed that most TCR beta V segments appeared in productive rearrangements either about 87% or about 30% of the time, which broadly matched IMGT annotations. Presence/absence analyses assumed roughly uniform sequencing depth across donors, an assumption that may not hold. In a later analysis, some 17,000 TCR beta sequences were associated with specific HLA alleles at a false discovery rate of 0.05. Correlated functional status among segregating V segments might be attributable to linkage disequilibrium, but an unknown experimental factor could not be ruled out. In a later analysis, several top co-occurrence clusters were reported to appear linked to parvovirus B19, influenza, CMV and Epstein-Barr virus. According to a later genetic analysis, donors in an Asian-associated ancestry cluster had fewer N-insertions in productive TCRs than the approximately 610-donor mean. Compared with equally common non-associated chains, HLA-associated TCR beta chains in a later analysis were more clonally expanded and had lower generation probabilities. According to the authors, the approach could potentially be generalized to other disease states and immunological phenotypes. In a later analysis, the rate of TCR association differed among HLA loci, with DRB1 alleles having the most associated TCRs and HLA-C alleles having the fewest. When HLA alleles, especially DR and DQ, strongly co-occurred, TCR associations were difficult to assign to individual alleles. A further reported finding was that TCR beta sequences accurately predicted the HLA-A and HLA-B alleles for most subjects in the first cohort. Most CMV-associated TCR beta chains appeared to be HLA-restricted in a later analysis, and the HLA associations seemed to be driven largely by CMV exposure.

The cohort consisted of 666 healthy bone marrow donors. At the time of sampling, every cohort member was nominally healthy, though immune exposures that went unrecorded were likely present. The donor was CMV seronegative and belonged to the group of 320 or so seronegative cohort members. Each donor provided a peripheral blood sample, and peripheral blood mononuclear cells were used for TCR beta sequencing. Genomic DNA was extracted from the blood cell samples with the Qiagen DNeasy Blood Extraction Kit. Library creation used the immunoSEQ multiplex PCR assay. The multiplex PCR relied on a mix of 60 forward primers for TCR Vbeta segments and 13 reverse primers for TCR Jbeta segments. The CDR3 region of rearranged TCR beta genes was amplified from genomic DNA by a multiplex PCR assay. The amplified TCR beta libraries were sequenced on the Illumina HiSeq System as 87-base-pair reads. The published analysis was carried out like this. In a later analysis, roughly 80 million unique TCR beta chains were counted across the 500 to 700 repertoires, and approximately 9.9 million of these chains were shared by at least two donors. Raw reads were error-corrected and collapsed into unique sequences by a nearest-neighbor algorithm in which closely related sequences were merged to remove PCR and sequencing errors. V, D and J gene segments were assigned by aligning CDR3 sequences to IMGT reference sequences. For a sequence to be retained, a match of at least six nucleotides was required to both a V gene segment and a J gene segment. A rearrangement was called productive if the CDR3 had no stop codons and remained in frame with V and J, and every other rearrangement was called non-productive. Following IMGT convention, CDR3 was defined as the stretch from the second conserved V-encoded cysteine to the conserved J-encoded phenylalanine. The earlier analysis of about 590 of the donors excluded sequences that lacked an unambiguous match to a single V gene segment. An earlier analysis of fewer than 650 of the donors classified V segments as functional when productive rearrangements were above 56.7% and as segregating when the standard deviation between donors was above 5%. A statistical classification framework was developed to diagnose cytomegalovirus status using the catalog of TCR beta chain sequences. A later analysis assigned V and J genes by comparing TCR nucleotide sequences with IMGT/GENE-DB human TR gene sequences. Using the TCRdist pipeline, a later analysis assigned CDR3 sequences along with most-parsimonious VDJ recombination scenarios. In a later analysis, every TCR beta chain was defined by the combination of its CDR3 amino acid sequence and its V-gene family, and reads without a unique V-gene family were dropped. In a later analysis, 500 to 700 highly shared, low-generation-probability nucleotide sequences were removed to address suspected cross-contamination and a sequencing artifact. A later analysis calculated a clonal expansion index for each public chain from normalized within-repertoire ranks of inferred template counts. A later analysis computed generation probabilities with a VDJ recombination model fitted to out-of-frame rearrangements, and checked the results against IGoR. A later analysis scored TCR-TCR, TCR-HLA and TCR-CMV co-occurrence with hypergeometric tests, applying a repertoire-size bias correction to TCR pairs. To estimate false discovery rates, a later analysis permuted the HLA or CMV assignments 20 times. A later analysis grouped co-occurring TCRs with DBSCAN, adding TCRdist sequence similarity when clustering within HLA-allele-positive subsets. Repertoires with fewer than 30,000 or more than 120,000 public chains were left out of co-occurrence clustering, as were four to six repertoires with anomalous nucleotide sharing. The clones in this table, taken by TCRdb from immuneACCESS, are in-frame only. Not every clone is retained; where verified, under half of the shortfall comes from an unresolved V gene, and the cause of the rest is unknown. The V and J calls and clone size were taken over from that table, and D and trimming were inferred from the DNA. Within this sample are some 90,000 clones, with around three quarters of them counted one time only. In total, the top ten clones hold approximately 0.6% of the sample.

The source of this sequence is a man aged 30 to 39 in good health and CMV-seronegative. Sequenced material: PBMCs.

The CDR3 in this case is CSVDGVDGYTF. The DNA sequence is as follows: TGCAGCGTTGACGGGGTAGACGGCTACACCTTC. The chain uses TRBV29-1 and TRBJ1-2; a confident D gene designation cannot be given. In the germline V gene, CDR1 corresponds to SQVTM and CDR2 to ANQGSEA. Measured from the cysteine to the phenylalanine, the CDR3 is 11 residues long. Only the CDR3 DNA stays, 33 bases, in frame from base 1. At the junction V is shortened by 3 bases and J by 8 bases, with 10 bases in between.